This T cell receptor beta chain is from a study of STAT3 mutations in large granular lymphocyte leukemia. Study-level results: After therapy, about 35% of the 18 patients switched clonotypes, all new clones STAT3 wild type. In T-cell large granular lymphocyte leukemia, about half of patients showed multiple immunodominant subclonotypes. In several patients, dominant TCR clone burden exceeded STAT3 mutant burden.

Germline-derived CDR1 and CDR2 are GTSNPN and SVGIG (reference sequence). V lost 0 bases to trimming and J lost 3 bases, with 8 bases between them. This CDR3 has 13 residues. Clones were read by immunoSEQ multiplex PCR, and TCRdb kept only the in-frame ones, dropping some. The data contain some 15,000 clones, about 93% of them singletons. Of note for this clone: Its antigen is undetermined.

The sample was peripheral blood mononuclear cells. J is TRBJ1-1 and V is TRBV30; D not resolved. The TCR was taken from a woman aged 45-60 years with T-cell large granular lymphocyte leukemia. Some clones in this sample may be carry-over from other donors' samples. Here the CDR3 reads CAWSVNSHTEAFF. The CDR3 region has the DNA TGTGCCTGGAGTGTAAACAGCCACACTGAAGCTTTCTTT.